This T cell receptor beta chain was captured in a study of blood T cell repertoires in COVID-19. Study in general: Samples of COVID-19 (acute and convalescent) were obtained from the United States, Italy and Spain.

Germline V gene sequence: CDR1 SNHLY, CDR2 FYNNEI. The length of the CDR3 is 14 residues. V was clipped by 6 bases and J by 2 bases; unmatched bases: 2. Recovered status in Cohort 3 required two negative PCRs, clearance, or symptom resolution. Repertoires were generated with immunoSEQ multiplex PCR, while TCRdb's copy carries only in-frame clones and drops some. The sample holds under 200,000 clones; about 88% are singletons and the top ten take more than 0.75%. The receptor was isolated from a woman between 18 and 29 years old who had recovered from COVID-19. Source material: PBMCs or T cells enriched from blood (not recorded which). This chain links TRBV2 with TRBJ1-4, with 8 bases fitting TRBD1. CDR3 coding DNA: TGTGCCAGCAGGGGGGACAGGACTAATGAAAAACTGTTTTTT. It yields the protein CASRGDRTNEKLFF.